This T cell receptor (beta chain) is from a study of T cells in Graves' hyperthyroidism and ophthalmopathy. Broader study findings: Appearing also in blood were most of the thyroid clonotypes expanded above 0.001. With a median lead of about 6.9 months before onset, the model predicted ophthalmopathy.

Turning to this clonotype: Its antigen is currently unknown.

The CDR3 has 14 residues. Germline CDR1 MNHNS, CDR2 SASEGT. The V gene lost 6 bases and the J gene lost 4 bases, with 13 bases spanning the gap. TCR beta CDR3 regions were amplified from RNA. A first-round RT-PCR of the TCR CDR3 used the HTBI primer set. TCRdb processed the multiplex PCR reads anew with MiXCR; each CDR3 protein has one entry. The data contain about 590,000 distinct CDR3 sequences, 12% to 15% of them seen just once; the ten biggest clones take up about 7%. The origin of this receptor is a young woman with Graves' ophthalmopathy. The sample consisted of blood. The V call is TRBV6-1, the J call TRBJ1-3; a weak D match, TRBD1 (6 bases). CDR3: CASRTRGGGNTIYF. CDR3 sequence (DNA): TGTGCCAGCAGGACCCGGGGGGGCGGAAACACCATATATTTT.